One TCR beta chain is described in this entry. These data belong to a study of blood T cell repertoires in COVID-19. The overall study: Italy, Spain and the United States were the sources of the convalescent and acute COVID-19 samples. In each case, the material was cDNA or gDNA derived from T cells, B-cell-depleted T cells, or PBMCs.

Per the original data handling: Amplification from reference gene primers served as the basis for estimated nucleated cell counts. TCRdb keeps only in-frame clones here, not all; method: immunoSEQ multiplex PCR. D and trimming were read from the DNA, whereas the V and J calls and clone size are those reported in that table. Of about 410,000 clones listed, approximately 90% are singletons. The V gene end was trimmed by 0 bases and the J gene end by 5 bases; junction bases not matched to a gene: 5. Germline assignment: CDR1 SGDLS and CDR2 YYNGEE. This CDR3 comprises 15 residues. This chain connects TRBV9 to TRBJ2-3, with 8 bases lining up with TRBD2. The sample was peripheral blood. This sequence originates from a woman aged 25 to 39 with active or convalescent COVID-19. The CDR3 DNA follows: TGTGCCAGCAGCGTAGACGGGAGGGCCGGAGATACGCAGTATTTT. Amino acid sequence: CASSVDGRAGDTQYF.